These 2 T cell receptor beta chains were all obtained from the same sample, sequenced in a study of Graves' ophthalmopathy and Graves' hyperthyroidism. Amplification from RNA transcripts yielded the TCR beta CDR3 regions. The workflow started with a first-round RT-PCR run with HTBI primers and then moved on to a second-round multiplex PCR. TCRdb used MiXCR to reprocess the multiplex PCR reads, holding one entry per CDR3 protein. Here the sample spans roughly 500,000 distinct CDR3 sequences, about an eighth being singletons. Sequenced: blood. The receptor set was obtained from a young woman with Graves' ophthalmopathy.

Many counts were recorded for this clonotype. The J gene is TRBJ1-2, the V gene TRBV12-3 or TRBV12-4, with D possibly being TRBD1 (6 bases). Trimming left V 6 bases short and J 5 bases short, with 16 bases between. The CDR3 consists of 14 residues. The CDR3 is CASSPPGAGYGYTF. Written as DNA, the CDR3 is TGTGCCAGCAGCCCGCCGGGGGCAGGGTATGGCTACACCTTC.

This clonotype was seen ten or more times. The chain couples TRBV29-1 to TRBJ2-2; D ambiguous. CDR3 length equals 14 residues. CDR1 is SQVTM, CDR2 ANQGSEA, per germline. The germline V and J ends were trimmed by 2 bases and 5 bases, with 12 bases remaining between them. The CDR3 region is CSVERSARTGELFF. CDR3 bases: TGCAGCGTTGAAAGGTCAGCGAGGACCGGGGAGCTGTTTTTT.